The 26 T cell receptor beta chains in this list originate from one sample, sequenced in a study of monozygotic twins with inflammatory bowel disease. Each CDR3 protein gets one entry in TCRdb, which reprocessed the 5' RACE reads and gives no DNA. Found here are some 400,000 distinct CDR3 sequences; the top ten clones hold approximately 2.4%. Sequencing was carried out using blood. The receptors were gathered from a human donor with ulcerative colitis or Crohn's disease, or a healthy co-twin of an affected twin (not recorded which).

The V call is TRBV19, the J call TRBJ2-3; the D call of TRBD1 rests on TCRdb alone, since no DNA is present to check it. Per germline, CDR1 LNHDA and CDR2 SQIVND (reference sequence). This CDR3 is 14 amino acids long. CDR3 protein: CASSMTATTDTQYF.

This CDR3 is CASAPGPNSPLHF. The chain is built from TRBV14 and TRBJ1-6. The length of the CDR3 is 13 residues. The germline gives CDR1 SGHDN, CDR2 FVKESK.

The V and J genes are TRBV3-1 and TRBJ1-2; with no DNA, the TCRdb D assignment of TRBD1 cannot be verified. This CDR3 has 14 amino acids. Per germline, CDR1 LGHDT and CDR2 YNNKEL (reference sequence). The CDR3 here is CASSQDARVHGYTF.

V is TRBV28 and J is TRBJ2-5; as DNA is missing, the TRBD1 call by TCRdb cannot be tested. Germline CDR1 MDHEN, CDR2 SYDVKM. The CDR3 totals 14 residues. The CDR3 sequence: CASSEDIPQETQYF.

The J gene is TRBJ2-3, the V gene TRBV5-1; without DNA, the TCRdb call of TRBD1 cannot be checked. The CDR3 contains 14 residues. Germline V gene sequence: CDR1 SGHRS, CDR2 YFSETQ. The chain's CDR3 is CASRPGQTSDTQYF.

The genes are TRBV11-2 and TRBJ1-1. This CDR3 region has 15 residues. Per the germline V gene, CDR1 is SGHAT and CDR2 is FQNNGV. The CDR3 loop is CASSLGLGSRTEAFF.

This chain joins TRBV5-1 and TRBJ2-7. Germline CDR1 is SGHRS and CDR2 is YFSETQ. The CDR3 length is 11 residues. The CDR3 loop is CASSFSDEQYF.

This rearrangement joins TRBV5-5 to TRBJ2-3; TCRdb picks TRBD2, but there is no DNA to check that call. Germline values: CDR1 SGHKS, CDR2 YYEKEE (reference sequence). The CDR3 extends over 15 amino acids. This CDR3 reads CASSSTSVSTDTQYF.

V usage is TRBV7-9 and J usage is TRBJ2-3. The germline V gene encodes CDR1 SEHNR and CDR2 FQNEAQ (reference sequence). This CDR3 is 11 amino acids long. This chain's CDR3 is CASSSLQTQYF.

J is TRBJ1-2 and V is TRBV12-3 or TRBV12-4; the D call of TRBD1 rests on TCRdb alone, since no DNA is present to check it. The CDR3 length is 14 residues. The CDR3 sequence is CASSLAGQFYGYTF.

The rearrangement links TRBV24-1 to TRBJ2-7; lacking DNA, the TRBD1 call made by TCRdb goes unchecked. This CDR3 region has 13 residues. CDR1 KGHDR and CDR2 SFDVKD come from the germline V gene. CDR3 residues: CATSDSLPGEQYF.

The V and J genes are TRBV20-1 and TRBJ1-6; TCRdb selects TRBD1, and the lack of DNA leaves this call unchecked. This CDR3 is built from 15 residues. CDR1 and CDR2 (germline): DFQATT, SNEGSKA (reference sequence). CDR3 region: CSATGQGASNSPLHF.

This chain uses TRBV6-5 with TRBJ1-2. CDR3 length equals 15 residues. Germline CDR1 is MNHEY and CDR2 is SVGAGI. The CDR3 sequence is CASSSHSRQGYGYTF.

This chain joins TRBV20-1 and TRBJ1-4; TCRdb indicates TRBD1, and absent DNA this call remains unverified. In germline, CDR1 is DFQATT, CDR2 SNEGSKA (reference sequence). This CDR3 is 15 amino acids long. CDR3 amino acids: CSAPRGTGGDEKLFF.

The chain combines TRBV6-1 with TRBJ1-5; TCRdb picks TRBD1, but there is no DNA to check that call. Looked up from germline, CDR1 is MNHNS and CDR2 is SASEGT. This CDR3 is 16 amino acids long. Here the CDR3 reads CASSQKTGGLSQPQHF.

The chain couples TRBV5-5 to TRBJ2-5. Germline CDR1 SGHKS, CDR2 YYEKEE (reference sequence). The CDR3 loop spans 14 amino acids. The CDR3 protein is CASSWGTGQETQYF.

The CDR3 is CSVGEPDTDTQYF. The V and J genes are TRBV29-1 and TRBJ2-3; with no DNA, the TCRdb D assignment of TRBD1 cannot be verified. The CDR3 spans 13 residues. Per the germline V gene, CDR1 is SQVTM and CDR2 is ANQGSEA.

The rearrangement links TRBV11-2 to TRBJ1-1; lacking DNA, the TRBD1 call made by TCRdb goes unchecked. The length of the CDR3 is 18 residues. The germline gives CDR1 SGHAT, CDR2 FQNNGV. The CDR3 is CASSEGPGSGSRNTEAFF. The full variable domain, rest sourced from reference TRBV11-2 and TRBJ1-1, is EAGVAQSPRYKIIEKRQSVAFWCNPISGHATLYWYQQILGQGPKLLIQFQNNGVVDDSQLPKDRFSAERLKGVDSTLKIQPAKLEDSAVYLCASSEGPGSGSRNTEAFFGQGTRLTVV.

The chain links TRBV20-1 to TRBJ2-7; TCRdb selects TRBD1, and the lack of DNA leaves this call unchecked. Germline CDR1 and CDR2: DFQATT and SNEGSKA (reference sequence). The CDR3 covers 14 residues. The CDR3 region is CSARFRGLLDEQYF.

This chain uses TRBV20-1 with TRBJ1-1; TCRdb's assignment of TRBD1 cannot be checked, as there is no DNA. This CDR3 has 14 amino acids. Germline V gene data show CDR1 as DFQATT and CDR2 as SNEGSKA (reference sequence). CDR3: CSARGRGPGAEAFF.

The chain employs TRBV6-2 or TRBV6-3 and TRBJ2-2; TCRdb's D call, TRBD1, is unchecked because there is no DNA. This CDR3 contains 18 residues. Germline assignment: CDR1 MNHEY and CDR2 SVGEGT. The CDR3 loop is CASSYSVGQGTNTGELFF.

V is TRBV7-6 and J is TRBJ1-3; TCRdb indicates TRBD1, and absent DNA this call remains unverified. Germline CDR1 reads SGHVS; CDR2 reads FNYEAQ. The CDR3 contains 14 residues. CDR3 protein: CASSFSPTGNTIYF.

This rearrangement joins TRBV12-3 or TRBV12-4 to TRBJ2-3; no DNA is available, so the TRBD2 call from TCRdb remains unchecked. The CDR3 extends over 17 amino acids. This CDR3 reads CASSGTSGGASTDTQYF.

The chain carries TRBV9 and TRBJ1-2. The CDR3 has 13 residues. From germline, CDR1 is SGDLS and CDR2 YYNGEE. CDR3 sequence: CASSPISDYGYTF.

V gene TRBV24-1 combines with J gene TRBJ2-1. The CDR3 has 14 residues. Germline values: CDR1 KGHDR, CDR2 SFDVKD. CDR3 protein: CATSDPSRSNEQFF.

The genes are TRBV2 and TRBJ1-1; with no DNA, the TCRdb D assignment of TRBD1 cannot be verified. The CDR3 totals 13 residues. Germline values: CDR1 SNHLY, CDR2 FYNNEI. The CDR3 protein is CASSPDGGTEAFF.